The sequence of this T cell receptor beta chain was determined in a study of neurological immune-mediated disorders. From germline, CDR1 is SGHDT and CDR2 YYEEEE. There are 15 residues in the CDR3. The trim removed 4 bases at V and 3 bases at J, leaving 8 bases unmatched. Indicated time point: longitudinal time-point 3. The authors produced cDNA by 5'RACE using 10-nucleotide random UMIs. MiXCR was run by TCRdb on the 5' RACE reads, yielding one entry per CDR3 protein. The top ten clones hold around 3.1% of a sample with over 90,000 distinct CDR3 sequences, 10% to 11% of them seen once. In its sample, this clonotype was seen many times. Its cognate antigen is unknown. Study-wide points: Subjects shared no identical expanded-clone CDR3 amino acid sequences, suggesting private TCR-beta repertoires in all groups.

The receptor was derived from a female donor with HTLV-1-associated myelopathy (HAM/TSP). Material: PBMCs. The rearrangement links TRBV5-6 to TRBJ2-7, with 9 bases that match TRBD1. DNA of the CDR3: TGTGCCAGCAGCCGCGGTATGGGACAGGGCTACGAGCAGTACTTC. Protein: CASSRGMGQGYEQYF.